Listed here are 29 T cell receptor beta chains from one sample, sequenced in a study of blood T cell repertoires in COVID-19. TCRdb keeps only in-frame clones here, not all; method: immunoSEQ multiplex PCR. The table records around 150,000 clones, roughly 84% of them present only once. Sequencing input: peripheral blood. These receptors were taken from a man aged 65-85 years with acute or convalescent COVID-19.

The count of this clone is one. The rearrangement uses TRBV5-6 and TRBJ2-3; 8 positions match TRBD1. The CDR3 sequence is 15 residues long. Trimming took 4 bases from V and 0 from J; bases not matched to a gene: 4. Germline-derived CDR1 and CDR2 are SGHDT and YYEEEE. CDR3 in amino acids: CASSRTGMSTDTQYF. The CDR3 nucleotides are TGTGCCAGCAGCAGGACAGGGATGAGCACAGATACGCAGTATTTT.

The CDR3 nucleotides read TGTGCCAGCAGTTCGTGGAGGGAGCAGTACTTC. The encoded protein is CASSSWREQYF. The chain links TRBV28 to TRBJ2-7; possibly TRBD2 for D (5 bases). V was trimmed by 4 bases and J by 7 bases, leaving 8 bases between them. CDR1 is MDHEN, CDR2 SYDVKM, per germline. The CDR3 has 11 residues.

The chain recombines TRBV6-4 with TRBJ2-5; 14 nucleotides agree with TRBD2. With V trimmed by 7 bases and J by 4 bases, 11 bases remained unmatched. The CDR3 has 17 residues. The germline V gene encodes CDR1 MRHNA and CDR2 SNTAGT. DNA of the CDR3: TGTGCCAGCAAAAGGACTAGCGGGGGGCGGTCGAGAGAGACCCAGTACTTC. Translated: CASKRTSGGRSRETQYF.

The rearrangement joins TRBV5-5 to TRBJ1-1; no firm D call. The ends were cut back, 4 bases at V and 1 base at J, with 11 bases in the middle. CDR1 and CDR2 from the germline V gene are SGHKS and YYEKEE (reference sequence). The CDR3 length is 14 residues. Here the CDR3 DNA reads TGTGCCAGCAGCACTTGGAGGCAGAACACTGAAGCTTTCTTT. Its translation is CASSTWRQNTEAFF.

V and J are TRBV3-1 (or the pseudogene TRBV3-2) and TRBJ2-2; possibly TRBD2 for D (6 bases). CDR1 is LGHDT, CDR2 YNNKEL, per germline (reference sequence). The CDR3 contains 14 residues. V lost 4 bases and J 8 bases, leaving 14 bases between the germline ends. DNA of the CDR3: TGTGCCAGCAGCCTGGGCGGGGCGCAGGGGGAGCTGTTTTTT. Translated, it gives CASSLGGAQGELFF.

The rearrangement uses TRBV3-1 (or the pseudogene TRBV3-2) and TRBJ1-6; 7 nucleotides align to TRBD1. Looked up from germline, CDR1 is LGHDT and CDR2 is YNNKEL (reference sequence). The trim removed 3 bases at V and 14 bases at J, leaving 10 bases unmatched. This CDR3 comprises 14 residues. The CDR3 loop is CASSQTGTAPTLHF. For the CDR3, the DNA is TGTGCCAGCAGCCAGACCGGGACAGCCCCAACCCTCCACTTT.

CDR3 in DNA: TGTGCCAGCAGTTCTGGCGGGGGCACCTACAATGAGCAGTTCTTC. It is translated as CASSSGGGTYNEQFF. This rearrangement joins TRBV25-1 to TRBJ2-1, with D perhaps TRBD2 (7 bases). V gave up 5 bases and J gave up 2 bases, with 13 bases separating them. Looked up from germline, CDR1 is MGHDK and CDR2 is SYGVNS. The CDR3 covers 15 residues.

The chain carries TRBV5-5 and TRBJ1-1, with D unresolved. This CDR3 comprises 13 residues. V gave up 0 bases and J gave up 0 bases, with 3 bases separating them. CDR1 SGHKS and CDR2 YYEKEE come from the germline V gene (reference sequence). The CDR3 is CASSLALNTEAFF. The CDR3 DNA reads TGTGCCAGCAGCTTGGCCTTGAACACTGAAGCTTTCTTT.

This clone was seen just once. The chain carries TRBV5-4 and TRBJ1-4, with 9 bases that match TRBD1. This CDR3 is built from 18 residues. J lost 7 bases, V lost 4 bases, and 17 bases had no gene match. Germline-derived CDR1 and CDR2 are SGHNT and YYREEE (reference sequence). CDR3 sequence reads: CASSNRQGGASASEKLFF. The CDR3 DNA reads as TGTGCCAGCAGCAACCGACAGGGGGGGGCGTCTGCCAGTGAAAAACTGTTTTTT. Complete variable domain (other parts from reference TRBV5-4 and TRBJ1-4): ETGVTQSPTHLIKTRGQQVTLRCSSQSGHNTVSWYQQALGQGPQFIFQYYREEENGRGNFPPRFSGLQFPNYSSELNVNALELDDSALYLCASSNRQGGASASEKLFFGSGTQLSVL.

This chain joins TRBV7-9 and TRBJ1-2; maybe TRBD1 (6 bases). Germline V gene lookup returns CDR1 SEHNR and CDR2 FQNEAQ (reference sequence). CDR3 length: 13 amino acids. The V end was cut by 5 bases, the J end by 7 bases, with 14 bases between. The CDR3, as DNA: TGTGCCAGCAGCGACCAAAACAGGGCTGGCTACACCTTC. Translated, it gives CASSDQNRAGYTF.

The chain is built from TRBV6-6 and TRBJ1-1; 10 positions agree with TRBD1. After removal of 5 bases from V and 1 base from J, the junction contained 10 bases not matched to a gene. CDR3 length: 17 amino acids. CDR1 and CDR2 from the germline V gene are MNHNY and SVGAGI (reference sequence). This chain's CDR3 is CASSPRGDRGRNTEAFF. CDR3 in DNA: TGTGCCAGCAGTCCAAGGGGGGACAGGGGACGGAACACTGAAGCTTTCTTT.

This chain uses TRBV19 with TRBJ1-3; D unclear. CDR3 length: 15 residues. Trimming left V 7 bases short and J 0 bases short, with 13 bases between. From germline, CDR1 is LNHDA and CDR2 SQIVND (reference sequence). CDR3 loop: CASNGGSGSGNTIYF. As DNA, the CDR3 is TGTGCCAGTAACGGCGGATCCGGCTCTGGAAACACCATATATTTT.

This chain connects TRBV5-1 to TRBJ1-3; D is undetermined. Germline V gene lookup returns CDR1 SGHRS and CDR2 YFSETQ. The CDR3 sequence is 13 residues long. Trimming removed 4 bases from V and 4 bases from J, with 9 bases in between. The CDR3 reads CASSQAWGNTIYF. The CDR3 DNA sequence: TGCGCCAGCAGCCAAGCCTGGGGAAACACCATATATTTT. Using reference TRBV5-1 and TRBJ1-3 for the parts outside the CDR3, the full variable domain is KAGVTQTPRYLIKTRGQQVTLSCSPISGHRSVSWYQQTPGQGLQFLFEYFSETQRNKGNFPGRFSGRQFSNSRSEMNVSTLELGDSALYLCASSQAWGNTIYFGEGSWLTVV.

This rearrangement joins TRBV30 to TRBJ2-1; 13 bases map to TRBD2. CDR1 and CDR2 (germline): GTSNPN, SVGIG (reference sequence). Trimming at V came to 8 bases and at J to 12 bases, leaving 7 bases not matched to a gene. This CDR3 is built from 12 residues. The chain's CDR3 is CAGTSGVRWQFF. The CDR3 nucleotides read TGTGCCGGGACTAGCGGGGTGAGGTGGCAGTTCTTC. The full variable domain, completed using reference TRBV30 and TRBJ2-1, is SQTIHQWPATLVQPVGSPLSLECTVEGTSNPNLYWYRQAAGRGLQLLFYSVGIGQISSEVPQNLSASRPQDRQFILSSKKLLLSDSGFYLCAGTSGVRWQFFGPGTRLTVL.

The chain employs TRBV14 and TRBJ1-2; TRBD1 agrees at 12 bases. In germline, CDR1 is SGHDN, CDR2 FVKESK. V lost 4 bases, J lost 2 bases, and 5 bases stayed unmatched. CDR3 size: 16 residues. DNA of the CDR3: TGTGCCAGCAGCCGATCCGGGACAGGGGGCAACTATGGCTACACCTTC. Translated, it gives CASSRSGTGGNYGYTF.

In this sample, this clone turned up a few times. CDR3 residues: CASSQSRLRVETQYF. The CDR3 DNA reads TGTGCCAGCAGCCAATCCAGGTTGCGAGTGGAGACCCAGTACTTC. The chain links TRBV3-1 (or the pseudogene TRBV3-2) to TRBJ2-5; D is undetermined. This CDR3 region has 15 residues. The V gene lost 2 bases and the J gene lost 5 bases, with 15 bases spanning the gap. Per the germline V gene, CDR1 is LGHDT and CDR2 is YNNKEL (reference sequence).

The table lists this clone with a few counts. The chain employs TRBV12-5 and TRBJ2-7; the D is unclear. The CDR3 consists of 14 residues. V shed 4 bases and J shed 5 bases, with 15 bases lying between them. Germline V gene lookup returns CDR1 LGHNT and CDR2 FRNRAP. CDR3 nucleotide sequence: TGTGCTAGTGGTTCCTTGACAAATACCCACGAGCAGTACTTC. Protein: CASGSLTNTHEQYF.

The genes are TRBV9 and TRBJ1-6; tentatively, D is TRBD1 (6 bases). The CDR3 covers 15 residues. Trimming took off 3 bases at V and 7 bases at J, with 14 bases between the two ends. Germline assignment: CDR1 SGDLS and CDR2 YYNGEE. This CDR3 is CASSGEGHANSPLHF. The CDR3 coding sequence is TGTGCCAGCAGCGGGGAGGGACACGCCAATTCACCCCTCCACTTT.

The rearrangement uses TRBV3-1 (or the pseudogene TRBV3-2) and TRBJ2-6; D not resolved. This CDR3 comprises 15 residues. Trimming left V 6 bases short and J 0 bases short, with 9 bases between. In germline, CDR1 is LGHDT, CDR2 YNNKEL (reference sequence). This chain's CDR3 is CASSLWSSGANVLTF. The CDR3 coding sequence is TGTGCCAGCAGTCTTTGGAGCTCTGGGGCCAACGTCCTGACTTTC.

The rearrangement links TRBV19 to TRBJ1-1; D ambiguous. The germline V gene has CDR1 LNHDA and CDR2 SQIVND (reference sequence). The ends were cut back, 9 bases at V and 6 bases at J, with 17 bases in the middle. CDR3 size: 13 residues. The CDR3 protein is CASHSTFYAEAFF. The CDR3 coding sequence is TGTGCCAGCCACAGTACTTTTTACGCTGAAGCTTTCTTT.

The rearrangement links TRBV9 to TRBJ1-5; TRBD1 agrees at 9 bases. This CDR3 spans 17 amino acids. The trim removed 2 bases at V and 5 bases at J, leaving 11 bases unmatched. Germline loops: CDR1 SGDLS, CDR2 YYNGEE. CDR3 coding DNA: TGTGCCAGCAGCGTTCTTGTCCCGGGACAGGGACATCAGCCCCAGCATTTT. Residues: CASSVLVPGQGHQPQHF. Variable domain in full (rest from reference TRBV9 and TRBJ1-5): DSGVTQTPKHLITATGQRVTLRCSPRSGDLSVYWYQQSLDQGLQFLIQYYNGEERAKGNILERFSAQQFPDLHSELNLSSLELGDSALYFCASSVLVPGQGHQPQHFGDGTRLSIL.

Regarding this clone: The junction and the germline gene differ at one end; a read error may be behind it. The same CDR3 arises from other DNA sequences in this sample as well. The chain carries TRBV19 and TRBJ1-5, with TRBD1 matching 9 bases. This CDR3 has 16 residues. Germline V CDR1 and CDR2: LNHDA, SQIVND (reference sequence). The CDR3 loop reads CASSIYTGGSNQPQHF. The CDR3 region has the DNA TGTGCTAGTAGTATATACACAGGGGGCTCCAATCAGCCCCAGCATTTT.

This chain links TRBV6-5 with TRBJ2-2; maybe TRBD1 (5 bases). Germline V gives CDR1 MNHEY, CDR2 SVGAGI. The CDR3 loop spans 15 amino acids. The V end lost 7 bases, the J end lost 4 bases, and 16 bases lay between the germline ends. CDR3 amino acids: CASNPLGLSTGELFF. The CDR3 DNA sequence: TGTGCCAGCAACCCGTTGGGGCTGAGCACCGGGGAGCTGTTTTTT.

The CDR3 region has the DNA TGTGCCAGCAGCTTCCTAGCGGGAGACCCCTACAATGAGCAGTTCTTC. This gives the protein CASSFLAGDPYNEQFF. The rearrangement joins TRBV11-2 to TRBJ2-1, with TRBD2 identical over 10 bases. In germline, CDR1 is SGHAT, CDR2 FQNNGV. With V trimmed by 3 bases and J by 2 bases, 4 bases remained unmatched. CDR3 length equals 16 residues.

The chain couples TRBV6-4 to TRBJ2-3; 7 bases align to TRBD2. The J segment lost 0 bases and the V segment lost 3 bases, leaving 0 bases of the junction unmatched. CDR1 is MRHNA, CDR2 SNTAGT, per germline. The CDR3 is 14 amino acids. DNA of the CDR3: TGTGCCAGCAGTGAAGCGGGGAGCACAGATACGCAGTATTTT. Its translation: CASSEAGSTDTQYF.

The rearrangement joins TRBV29-1 to TRBJ2-2, with 8 bases fitting TRBD2. CDR1 SQVTM and CDR2 ANQGSEA come from the germline V gene. V gave up 4 bases and J gave up 1 base; unmatched junction bases: 2. The CDR3 spans 14 residues. DNA of the CDR3: TGCAGCGTTGGTAGCGGGATGAACACCGGGGAGCTGTTTTTT. Residues: CSVGSGMNTGELFF.

V gene TRBV6-5 combines with J gene TRBJ1-1; D unclear. The CDR3 contains 14 residues. With 8 bases removed from V and 1 base from J, the gap between germline ends came to 14 bases. Germline V gene lookup returns CDR1 MNHEY and CDR2 SVGAGI. CDR3 sequence (DNA): TGTGCCAGCGAACCCCCCGGTGGGAACACTGAAGCTTTCTTT. It yields the protein CASEPPGGNTEAFF.

This clone was recorded once. The V call is TRBV5-3, the J call TRBJ1-5; 7 nucleotides align to TRBD1. TRBV5-3 is annotated as an ORF whose role is uncertain. The CDR3 is made up of 12 amino acids. The CDR3 DNA reads as TGTGCTGGAGAACAGGGGAATCAGCCCCAGCATTTT. It encodes CAGEQGNQPQHF.

The rearrangement joins TRBV15 to TRBJ1-4; TRBD1 is a possible D gene (6 bases). CDR3 length equals 16 residues. Trimming pared 4 bases from V and 1 base from J, leaving 13 bases between. The germline gives CDR1 LNHNV, CDR2 YYDKDF (reference sequence). In DNA form, the CDR3 reads TGTGCCACCAGCAAGGGGGGAGGGGTAACTAATGAAAAACTGTTTTTT. Protein sequence: CATSKGGGVTNEKLFF.